This T cell receptor beta chain originates from a study of regulatory T cells in long-lasting Graves disease. The study, taken as a whole, reports: A greater number of public clonotypes (more than 2,500) was shared by persistent patients than by new patients (approximately 1,000).

Arm-PCR of CDR3 regions with iRepertoire HTBI primers generated TCR beta libraries. TCRdb redid the calling of the multiplex PCR reads with MiXCR, one entry per CDR3 protein. The sample holds some 500,000 distinct CDR3 sequences; about 13% are singletons and the top ten take 10%. In the case of this clonotype: The target antigen is unknown. A read error is possible here, since a much larger clone lies one base away.

J lost 9 bases, V lost 6 bases, and 7 bases had no gene match. Germline lookup yields CDR1 SGHVS and CDR2 FNYEAQ. This CDR3 has 13 amino acids. Time point described: newly diagnosed GD, antithyroid drugs for less than 3 months. The TCR library was made from RNA extracted from PBMCs. A further study also used this sample, focusing on T cells in Graves' hyperthyroidism and ophthalmopathy.

The sequences come from peripheral blood mononuclear cells (PBMCs), collected at new diagnosis, from a patient treated with antithyroid drugs. V is TRBV7-6 and J is TRBJ2-1; 8 positions match TRBD2. The TCR comes from a man aged 25-45 years with Graves disease. The CDR3 DNA follows: TGTGCCAGCAGTCGGATTAGCGGGATTGAGCAGTTCTTC. Residues: CASSRISGIEQFF.